What follows is one TCR beta chain and its context. This entry is derived from a study of blood T cell repertoires in COVID-19. Germline CDR1 is SQVTM and CDR2 is ANQGSEA. The V segment lost 4 bases and the J segment 1 base; nucleotides outside the gene matches: 6. The CDR3 covers 14 residues. Profiling relied on immunoSEQ multiplex PCR, and the TCRdb table lists in-frame clones only, not all of them. The data show about 310,000 clones, 89% seen once. The gene calls are TRBV29-1 and TRBJ1-1; 7 bases map to TRBD1. The sequencing input was PBMCs or T cells enriched from blood (not recorded which). The source of this sequence is a man between 60 and 70 years old who had recovered from COVID-19. The CDR3 coding sequence is TGCAGCGTTGTGCCCAGGGGGTCGAACACTGAAGCTTTCTTT. Translated, it gives CSVVPRGSNTEAFF.